This T cell receptor (beta chain) stems from a study of blood T cell repertoires in COVID-19. Original analysis: Counts of nucleated cells, estimated from reference gene primer amplification, were obtained. Libraries were prepared by immunoSEQ multiplex PCR; TCRdb keeps only in-frame clonotypes and omits some of them. Clone size and the V and J calls come from that table; the DNA yielded D and trimming. The sample has around 230,000 clones; roughly 80% are singletons. Trimming left V 5 bases short and J 5 bases short, with 18 bases between. The CDR3 runs to 15 residues. Germline loops: CDR1 SGHTA, CDR2 FQGNSA.

This sequence originates from an elderly woman with acute or convalescent COVID-19. Sequenced input: peripheral blood. This chain links TRBV7-2 with TRBJ2-5, with a possible D match to TRBD1 (6 bases). CDR3 amino acids: CASSGRLGGAETQYF. Here the CDR3 DNA reads TGTGCCAGCAGCGGCCGCCTAGGGGGAGCTGAGACCCAGTACTTC.